This entry concerns a single T cell receptor beta chain. The germline gene is not matched at one end of the junction; a read error may be the cause. Looked up from germline, CDR1 is SGHTA and CDR2 is FQGNSA. The CDR3 loop spans 13 amino acids. The protocol was immunoSEQ multiplex PCR, while the TCRdb copy is restricted to in-frame clones and leaves out a portion. The repertoire has fewer than 50,000 clones, around 80% of them found once; the top ten carry 15% to 20%. This record belongs to a study of blood T cell repertoires in COVID-19. Study summary: T cells, B-cell-depleted T cells, or PBMCs supplied cDNA or gDNA.

The sequence came from a man between 65 and 85 years old with acute or convalescent COVID-19. The V gene is TRBV7-2, the J gene TRBJ2-4, with 11 bases lining up with TRBD2. Sequencing used peripheral blood. DNA for the CDR3: TGTGCCAGCAGCCCAGGGACTAGCGGACTCTGGGGTTTC. This sequence encodes CASSPGTSGLWGF.